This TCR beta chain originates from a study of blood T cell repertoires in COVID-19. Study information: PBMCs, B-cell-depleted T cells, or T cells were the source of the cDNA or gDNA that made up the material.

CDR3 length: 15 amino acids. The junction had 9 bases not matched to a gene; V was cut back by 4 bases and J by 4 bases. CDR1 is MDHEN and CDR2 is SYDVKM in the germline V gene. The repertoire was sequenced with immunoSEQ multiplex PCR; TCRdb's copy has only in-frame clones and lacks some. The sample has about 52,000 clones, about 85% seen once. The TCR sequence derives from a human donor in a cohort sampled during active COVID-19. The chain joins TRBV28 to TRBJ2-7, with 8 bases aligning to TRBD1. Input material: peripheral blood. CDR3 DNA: TGTGCCAGCAGTTCAACCGGGACAGGACCTTACGAGCAGTACTTC. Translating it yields CASSSTGTGPYEQYF.